This TCR beta chain was sequenced in a study of identifying expanded T cells in peripheral blood. Overall study findings and caveats: Clone count variance between approximately two-week samples rose with total template count.

During the collection period, no donor immune events like infections were recorded. Assay: immunoSEQ multiplex PCR; the TCRdb copy retains only in-frame clones and omits some. Here the sample spans under 100,000 clones, around nine tenths being singletons. The CDR3 consists of 13 residues. The germline V and J ends were trimmed by 5 bases and 8 bases, with 13 bases remaining between them. Germline V gene sequence: CDR1 SSHAT, CDR2 FNYEAQ (reference sequence). As for this clone: What it binds is not known.

This clonotype was sampled from a person aged 18 to 75 in good health. Source material: blood. The chain couples TRBV7-7 to TRBJ2-1; unclear D gene. The CDR3 region has the DNA TGTGCCAGCAGCCAAGATCCGGGTGATGAGCAGTTCTTC. Its protein is CASSQDPGDEQFF.